This TCR beta chain emerged from a study of blood T cell repertoires in COVID-19. Across the study: PBMCs, B-cell-depleted T cells, or T cells provided the cDNA or gDNA that made up the material.

Seattle enrolled patients during active infection and tracked them longitudinally. Data came from immunoSEQ multiplex PCR; TCRdb stores just in-frame clones and leaves some out. Here the sample spans 200,000 to 250,000 clones, approximately 90% being singletons. This clone was seen more than once but under ten times. The CDR3 contains 17 residues. V lost 5 bases and J lost 5; bases outside the gene matches: 12. Per the germline V gene, CDR1 is SGHTA and CDR2 is FQGNSA. The source material was peripheral blood. The clonotype was recovered from a man between 25 and 39 years old with COVID-19, enrolled during active disease. This sequence joins TRBV7-2 and TRBJ1-6; 7 bases are a match to TRBD1. The CDR3 sequence is CASSRKPGTDHNSPLHF. The CDR3 DNA reads TGTGCCAGCAGCAGAAAACCCGGGACAGACCATAATTCACCCCTCCACTTT. Full variable domain (rest looked up from reference TRBV7-2 and TRBJ1-6): GAGVSQSPSNKVTEKGKDVELRCDPISGHTALYWYRQSLGQGLEFLIYFQGNSAPDKSGLPSDRFSAERTGGSVSTLTIQRTQQEDSAVYLCASSRKPGTDHNSPLHFGNGTRLTVT.